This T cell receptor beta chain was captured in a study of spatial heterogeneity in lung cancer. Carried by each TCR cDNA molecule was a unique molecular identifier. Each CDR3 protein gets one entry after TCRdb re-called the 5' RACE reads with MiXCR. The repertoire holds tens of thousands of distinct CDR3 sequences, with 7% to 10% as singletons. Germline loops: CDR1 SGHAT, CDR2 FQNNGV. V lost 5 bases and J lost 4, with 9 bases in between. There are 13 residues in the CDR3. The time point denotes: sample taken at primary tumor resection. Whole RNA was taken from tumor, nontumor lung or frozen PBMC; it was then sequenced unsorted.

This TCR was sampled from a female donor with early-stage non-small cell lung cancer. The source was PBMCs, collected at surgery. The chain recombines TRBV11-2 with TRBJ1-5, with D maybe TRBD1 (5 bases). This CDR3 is CASSPGRNQPQHF. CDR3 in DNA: TGTGCCAGCAGCCCGGGACGTAATCAGCCCCAGCATTTT.